This TCR beta chain was obtained from a study of T-cell reconstitution after alpha-beta-depleted transplantation in children. This clonotype has just a few counts. Its matching antigen is unknown. General study results and limits: One year after transplant, T-cell counts and diversity came mostly from newly produced T cells. Two months or so post-transplant, alpha-beta T cells reportedly derived from several hundred expanded graft clones. It was surviving recipient T cells and thymic progenitors that gave some patients high TCRbeta diversity at day 60.

Researchers prepared the TCRbeta library using unique molecular identifiers, the study reports. TCRdb analysed the PCR reads with MiXCR anew, one entry per CDR3 protein. This table has approximately 300,000 distinct CDR3 sequences, roughly a tenth appearing once. CDR1 and CDR2 from the germline V gene are MDHEN and SYDVKM. The CDR3 is 17 residues long. The V and J ends lost 6 bases and 1 base, in that order; junction bases with no gene match: 10. The chain joins TRBV28 to TRBJ2-3; TRBD1 matches 10 bases. The TCR comes from a boy in the first two years of life with acute myeloid leukemia, due to receive a stem cell transplant. Sample: PBMCs, taken before TCRalphabeta/CD19-depleted stem cell transplant. This chain's CDR3 is CASSRGGTGEGTDTQYF. The CDR3 DNA sequence: TGTGCCAGCAGCCGAGGGGGGACAGGGGAGGGCACAGATACGCAGTATTTT.